These 29 T cell receptor beta chains came from one sample sequenced in a study of T cells after yellow fever vaccination. TCRdb used MiXCR to reprocess the 5' RACE reads, holding one entry per CDR3 protein. The table has approximately 340,000 distinct CDR3 sequences, approximately 9% seen once; the top ten hold more than 15%. The sample consisted of PBMCs, taken on the day of the first yellow fever vaccination. These receptors all stem from a man between 18 and 35 years old who received the YFV17D yellow fever vaccine.

The chain uses TRBV5-1 and TRBJ1-5, with 9 positions matching TRBD1. CDR1 and CDR2 from the germline V gene are SGHRS and YFSETQ. CDR3 length equals 15 residues. Trimming took 4 bases from V and 5 from J; bases not matched to a gene: 7. The CDR3 region is CASSPTGQGHQPQHF. The CDR3 DNA follows: TGCGCCAGCAGCCCGACGGGACAGGGTCATCAGCCCCAGCATTTT.

This clonotype showed up just a few times. The CDR3 DNA reads as TGTGCCAGCAGCGTCCTAGCGGGGGAGACCCAGTACTTC. This encodes CASSVLAGETQYF. J is TRBJ2-5 and V is TRBV9; 9 bases line up with TRBD2. Germline V gene sequence: CDR1 SGDLS, CDR2 YYNGEE. V was pared by 2 bases and J by 5 bases, with 1 base of the junction left unmatched. This CDR3 comprises 13 residues.

Many counts were recorded for this clonotype. The V and J genes are TRBV4-3 and TRBJ2-3, with 12 nucleotides matching TRBD2. The germline V gene encodes CDR1 LGHNA and CDR2 YSLEER. Losses at the gene ends were 0 bases for V and 4 bases for J; bases not matched to a gene: 2. The length of the CDR3 is 16 residues. As DNA, the CDR3 is TGCGCCAGCAGCCAAGATCTAGCGGGGGGGCCAGATACGCAGTATTTT. Translation: CASSQDLAGGPDTQYF.

V is TRBV4-1 and J is TRBJ1-5, with TRBD1 as a possible D gene (5 bases). V was cut by 1 base and J by 0 bases, with 28 bases left in between. Germline V lookup: CDR1 MGHRA, CDR2 YSYEKL. The CDR3 consists of 22 residues. The CDR3 region is CASSQGYPSGTDWGNSNQPQHF. CDR3 DNA: TGCGCCAGCAGCCAAGGTTATCCTTCTGGGACCGATTGGGGCAATAGCAATCAGCCCCAGCATTTT.

This clonotype was observed a handful of times. The rearrangement uses TRBV7-6 and TRBJ1-4; TRBD1 is a possible D gene (5 bases). The CDR3 loop spans 18 amino acids. Germline V gene lookup returns CDR1 SGHVS and CDR2 FNYEAQ. V was pared by 5 bases and J by 4 bases, with 23 bases between. Here the CDR3 DNA reads TGTGCCAGCAGCCCGGGGCCACCGGACGGACGACTTAATGAAAAACTGTTTTTT. This translates into CASSPGPPDGRLNEKLFF.

This clonotype has more than one count but fewer than ten. This sequence joins TRBV6-5 and TRBJ1-5, with D hard to call. With 2 bases removed from V and 5 bases from J, the gap between germline ends came to 7 bases. This CDR3 has 13 residues. CDR1 MNHEY and CDR2 SVGAGI come from the germline V gene. The CDR3 region has the DNA TGTGCCAGCAGTTACCTCGGGGATCAGCCCCAGCATTTT. It specifies CASSYLGDQPQHF.

This clonotype appeared a few times. V gene TRBV7-9 combines with J gene TRBJ1-2; D unresolved. Germline values: CDR1 SEHNR, CDR2 FQNEAQ (reference sequence). Trimming removed 5 bases at V and 8 bases at J, with 15 bases between. CDR3 size: 13 residues. The CDR3 sequence is CASSLGVSHGYTF. In DNA, the CDR3 is TGTGCCAGCAGCCTCGGTGTCTCCCACGGCTACACCTTC.

CDR3 DNA: TGTGCCAGTACCCCTCGGGACAGGGCGGACTATGGCTACACCTTC. Amino acids: CASTPRDRADYGYTF. The chain joins TRBV19 to TRBJ1-2; 9 bases agree with TRBD1. The germline gives CDR1 LNHDA, CDR2 SQIVND (reference sequence). V dropped 7 bases and J dropped 3; count of bases not matched to a gene: 9. The CDR3 is 15 amino acids.

The sample holds a few counts of this clonotype. The chain joins TRBV18 to TRBJ2-3; 10 bases align to TRBD2. From germline, CDR1 is KGHSH and CDR2 LQKENI. This CDR3 contains 16 residues. Losses at the gene ends were 0 bases for V and 1 base for J; bases not matched to a gene: 1. The chain's CDR3 is CASSPPGTSGTDTQYF. The CDR3 DNA is TGTGCCAGCTCACCACCGGGGACTAGCGGCACAGATACGCAGTATTTT.

This clonotype came up a few times. The chain is built from TRBV6-5 and TRBJ1-6; 11 bases line up with TRBD1. CDR1 and CDR2 (germline): MNHEY, SVGAGI. Trimming cost V 6 bases and J 10 bases; bases outside gene matches: 5. The CDR3 has 14 amino acids. The CDR3 reads CASSRDRGLSPLHF. CDR3 coding DNA: TGTGCCAGCAGCAGGGACAGGGGGTTGTCACCCCTCCACTTT.

V is TRBV18 and J is TRBJ2-7; D ambiguous. CDR3 length: 12 residues. V was pared by 8 bases and J by 5 bases, with 13 bases between. Germline loops: CDR1 KGHSH, CDR2 LQKENI. CDR3 DNA sequence: TGTGCCAGCACACATGACCGTCACGAGCAGTACTTC. Translation: CASTHDRHEQYF.

This clonotype was detected only a few times. The chain employs TRBV12-3 or TRBV12-4 and TRBJ1-1; D not resolved. The CDR3 consists of 14 residues. The V end was cut by 5 bases, the J end by 3 bases, with 13 bases between. The CDR3 sequence: CASSLPGRYTEAFF. The CDR3 nucleotides are TGTGCCAGCAGTCTACCCGGCCGATACACTGAAGCTTTCTTT.

This clonotype was detected only a few times. The chain combines TRBV12-3 or TRBV12-4 with TRBJ1-1, with 8 bases fitting TRBD1. V gave up 5 bases and J gave up 3 bases; unmatched junction bases: 8. This CDR3 contains 15 residues. CDR3 in amino acids: CASSQDRAGYTEAFF. The CDR3 bases are TGTGCCAGCAGTCAGGACAGGGCCGGATACACTGAAGCTTTCTTT.

At least ten counts were recorded for this clonotype. This chain joins TRBV6-2 or TRBV6-3 and TRBJ2-7, with D tentatively TRBD1 (5 bases). This CDR3 has 15 amino acids. Between the trimmed V and J ends, which lost 6 bases and 2 bases, there was a span of 17 bases. Germline CDR1 MNHEY, CDR2 SVGEGT. In DNA, the CDR3 is TGTGCCAGCAGCTTTCAGGATGGGGCTACCTACGAGCAGTACGTC. Residues: CASSFQDGATYEQYV.

The chain links TRBV2 to TRBJ2-5, with D hard to call. Germline V CDR1 and CDR2: SNHLY, FYNNEI. V was clipped by 6 bases and J by 1 base, with 12 bases between them. This CDR3 region has 14 residues. Written as DNA, the CDR3 is TGTGCCAGCAGCGGAGACTCTTTCCAAGAGACCCAGTACTTC. Protein product: CASSGDSFQETQYF.

The sample holds many counts of this clonotype. In DNA form, the CDR3 reads TGCAGCGTTGACGATAGGGGAGGCACAGATACGCAGTATTTT. It translates to CSVDDRGGTDTQYF. This chain links TRBV29-1 with TRBJ2-3; perhaps D is TRBD1 or TRBD2 (5 bases each). CDR3 length: 14 residues. CDR1 is SQVTM, CDR2 ANQGSEA, per germline. V shed 3 bases and J shed 1 base, with 11 bases lying between them.

This chain connects TRBV21-1 to TRBJ1-2. TRBV21-1 has pseudogene status. This CDR3 region has 17 residues. The CDR3 nucleotides are TGTGCCAGCAGCAAAGGAACAACCTACCAAGGCAGCTATGGCTACACCTTC. Protein product: CASSKGTTYQGSYGYTF.

This clonotype was counted only a few times. The CDR3 region is CASSKGQGIYEQYV. As DNA, the CDR3 is TGTGCCAGCAGCAAAGGACAGGGTATCTACGAGCAGTACGTC. The chain links TRBV7-6 to TRBJ2-7, with 8 bases lining up with TRBD1. J gave up 3 bases and V 5 bases, and 6 bases lay outside the gene matches. The length of the CDR3 is 14 residues. The germline gives CDR1 SGHVS, CDR2 FNYEAQ.

This clonotype was seen repeatedly, ten times or more. The V call is TRBV5-1, the J call TRBJ1-2, with 7 nucleotides matching TRBD1. The V gene's germline CDR1 is SGHRS and CDR2 YFSETQ. The ends lost 4 bases at V and 14 bases at J; junction bases unmatched: 20. The CDR3 sequence is 15 residues long. The DNA of the CDR3 is TGCGCCAGCAGCGCTACCGAGACGGGACTCCTGACAGGGACCTTC. It yields the protein CASSATETGLLTGTF.

This clonotype occurred many times. The chain employs TRBV12-3 or TRBV12-4 and TRBJ1-3; 8 bases map to TRBD1. The CDR3 contains 15 residues. Trimming took 6 bases from V and 2 from J; bases not matched to a gene: 6. DNA for the CDR3: TGTGCCAGCAGCGGACAGGGATCGGCTGGAAACACCATATATTTT. This gives the protein CASSGQGSAGNTIYF.

The chain recombines TRBV4-2 with TRBJ2-2; no reliable D call. Germline CDR1 reads LGHNA; CDR2 reads YNFKEQ. The CDR3 consists of 15 residues. Deletions cut 1 base from V and 6 bases from J, with 12 bases between. CDR3 region: CASSQVLMSSGELFF. The CDR3 DNA reads TGTGCCAGCAGCCAAGTTTTAATGTCGTCCGGGGAGCTGTTTTTT.

The CDR3 bases are TGCGCCAGCAGCTTGTTCTCGGGGCCCGGGGAGCTGTTTTTT. Protein sequence: CASSLFSGPGELFF. The chain joins TRBV5-1 to TRBJ2-2; tentatively, D is TRBD1 or TRBD2 (5 bases each). Germline-derived CDR1 and CDR2 are SGHRS and YFSETQ. The CDR3 has 14 amino acids. Trimming pared 1 base from V and 6 bases from J, leaving 10 bases between.

This clonotype was seen more than once but under ten times. This chain uses TRBV9 with TRBJ2-3, with 7 bases matching TRBD2. CDR3 length: 16 residues. CDR1 and CDR2 from the germline V gene are SGDLS and YYNGEE. After removal of 4 bases from V and 1 base from J, the junction contained 9 bases not matched to a gene. CDR3 DNA: TGTGCCAGCAGCTTATATCTTGCGGGGGGCACAGATACGCAGTATTTT. This codes for CASSLYLAGGTDTQYF.

This clonotype was seen a handful of times. The chain recombines TRBV11-2 with TRBJ2-7; 8 nucleotides line up with TRBD2. CDR1 and CDR2 (germline): SGHAT, FQNNGV. The CDR3 totals 12 residues. The junction had 3 bases not matched to a gene; V was cut back by 4 bases and J by 7 bases. The CDR3 DNA reads TGTGCCAGCAGCTCCACGGGGGGGGAGCAGTACGTC. Amino acid sequence: CASSSTGGEQYV.

CDR3 sequence: CASSLSGPPLIENTF. Written as DNA, the CDR3 is TGTGCCAGCAGTTTATCCGGACCCCCCTTGATAGAGAACACCTTC. The V gene is TRBV27, the J gene TRBJ1-2, with D uncertain. The CDR3 is 15 residues long. Germline CDR1 and CDR2: MNHEY and SMNVEV (reference sequence). Trimming stripped 0 bases from V and 12 bases from J, with 20 bases between.

The chain has TRBV9 and TRBJ1-6; 8 bases line up with TRBD1. CDR3 length: 14 residues. Trimming took 6 bases from V and 5 from J; bases not matched to a gene: 4. Per germline, CDR1 SGDLS and CDR2 YYNGEE. The CDR3: CASKDRVDNSPLHF. CDR3 coding DNA: TGTGCCAGCAAGGACAGGGTGGATAATTCACCCCTCCACTTT.

The V and J genes are TRBV4-2 and TRBJ2-6, with D tentatively TRBD2 (6 bases). CDR1 is LGHNA and CDR2 is YNFKEQ in the germline V gene. The V gene lost 8 bases and the J gene lost 4 bases, with 15 bases spanning the gap. This CDR3 has 15 amino acids. The DNA for the CDR3 is TGTGCCAGCGGCCCGGGACTCCTCGGGGCCAACGTCCTGACTTTC. As protein: CASGPGLLGANVLTF.

This clonotype was detected only a few times. The chain links TRBV5-4 to TRBJ2-7; 9 bases match TRBD1. This CDR3 region has 14 residues. The junction had 8 bases not matched to a gene; V was cut back by 3 bases and J by 7 bases. The germline V gene has CDR1 SGHNT and CDR2 YYREEE (reference sequence). CDR3 residues: CASSSGTGSWEQYF. CDR3 DNA: TGTGCCAGCAGCTCCGGGACAGGGTCCTGGGAGCAGTACTTC.

This chain's CDR3 is CASTPLRGAFYNEQFF. The DNA for the CDR3 is TGTGCCAGCACCCCCCTGCGGGGGGCCTTCTACAATGAGCAGTTCTTC. The genes are TRBV11-1 and TRBJ2-1, with TRBD2 matching over 8 bases. The germline V gene has CDR1 SGHAT and CDR2 FQDESV (reference sequence). The CDR3 covers 16 residues. The V and J ends lost 7 bases and 3 bases, in that order; junction bases with no gene match: 11.